A selection of T cell receptor beta chains follows, all from one sample in a study of blood T cell repertoires in COVID-19. This table comes from immunoSEQ multiplex PCR, and its TCRdb copy is limited to in-frame clones, with some not included. The data contain more than 35,000 clones, 80% of them singletons. Sequencing was carried out using peripheral blood. The receptors come from a woman aged 70 to 79 with acute or convalescent COVID-19. Each CDR3 is given with its conserved first and last residue. Each record gives: CDR3 protein, CDR3 DNA, J gene, clone size, D gene, V gene. A D gene is named only where the DNA matches it firmly. Size is omitted from some rows. Given values are once, few, many or a class for expanded clones.

CDR3aa: CASSEAGLAVEQFF
CDR3nt: TGTGCCAGCAGTGAAGCTGGACTAGCAGTTGAGCAGTTCTTC
j_gene: TRBJ2-1
abundance: once
d_gene: TRBD2
v_gene: TRBV2

CDR3aa: CASSQGTTGYGYTF
CDR3nt: TGCGCCAGCAGCCAAGGGACTACAGGCTATGGCTACACCTTC
j_gene: TRBJ1-2
abundance: few
d_gene: NA
v_gene: TRBV4-1

CDR3aa: CASSLGSGLAGRTNTGELFF
CDR3nt: TGTGCCAGCAGCTTGGGTTCGGGACTAGCGGGACGGACGAACACCGGGGAGCTGTTTTTT
j_gene: TRBJ2-2
abundance: NA
d_gene: TRBD2
v_gene: TRBV5-5

CDR3aa: CASQQGRSSYEQYF
CDR3nt: TGTGCCAGCCAGCAGGGGCGGAGCTCCTACGAGCAGTACTTC
j_gene: TRBJ2-7
abundance: NA
d_gene: NA
v_gene: TRBV6-6

CDR3aa: CASTWTSGGIQYF
CDR3nt: TGTGCCAGCACCTGGACTAGCGGCGGCATTCAGTACTTC
j_gene: TRBJ2-4
abundance: NA
d_gene: NA
v_gene: TRBV21-1

CDR3aa: CASSGLAGVIEYF
CDR3nt: TGTGCCAGTAGCGGACTAGCGGGAGTGATTGAGTACTTC
j_gene: TRBJ2-7
abundance: NA
d_gene: TRBD2
v_gene: TRBV19

CDR3aa: CASSIQGGRNQPQHF
CDR3nt: TGTGCCAGTAGTATACAGGGTGGTCGCAATCAGCCCCAGCATTTT
j_gene: TRBJ1-5
abundance: NA
d_gene: NA
v_gene: TRBV19

CDR3aa: CASSLRGPHHKNIQYF
CDR3nt: TGTGCCAGCAGCTTAAGAGGGCCCCACCATAAAAACATTCAGTACTTC
j_gene: TRBJ2-4
abundance: medium-sized
d_gene: NA
v_gene: TRBV13

CDR3aa: CASSYQRESYNEQFF
CDR3nt: TGTGCCAGCAGCTACCAGCGGGAGTCCTACAATGAGCAGTTCTTC
j_gene: TRBJ2-1
abundance: NA
d_gene: TRBD2
v_gene: TRBV7-9

CDR3aa: CASVGGYRYEQYF
CDR3nt: TGTGCCAGCGTGGGGGGATATAGGTACGAGCAGTACTTC
j_gene: TRBJ2-7
abundance: NA
d_gene: NA
v_gene: TRBV6-6

CDR3aa: CSASSPTSGEINTQYF
CDR3nt: TGCAGTGCTAGTAGTCCGACGAGCGGGGAAATAAATACGCAGTATTTT
j_gene: TRBJ2-3
abundance: few
d_gene: TRBD2
v_gene: TRBV20-1

CDR3aa: CASSYSLGPNTEAFF
CDR3nt: TGTGCCAGCAGTTACTCTTTGGGGCCGAACACTGAAGCTTTCTTT
j_gene: TRBJ1-1
abundance: NA
d_gene: NA
v_gene: TRBV6-6

CDR3aa: CASSEARGFGYTF
CDR3nt: TGTGCCAGCAGTGAAGCGCGAGGGTTTGGCTACACCTTC
j_gene: TRBJ1-2
abundance: NA
d_gene: NA
v_gene: TRBV6-1

CDR3aa: CASSLGNTEQETQYF
CDR3nt: TGTGCCAGCAGCTTAGGAAATACAGAACAAGAGACCCAGTACTTC
j_gene: TRBJ2-5
abundance: NA
d_gene: NA
v_gene: TRBV7-9

CDR3aa: CASISITGELFF
CDR3nt: TGTGCCAGCATCTCTATAACCGGGGAGCTGTTTTTT
j_gene: TRBJ2-2
abundance: NA
d_gene: NA
v_gene: TRBV9

CDR3aa: CASSSEGQGGYGYTF
CDR3nt: TGTGCCAGCAGTTCCGAGGGACAGGGTGGTTATGGCTACACCTTC
j_gene: TRBJ1-2
abundance: few
d_gene: TRBD1
v_gene: TRBV2

CDR3aa: CASRIAGGDYEQYF
CDR3nt: TGCGCCAGCAGGATAGCGGGAGGGGACTACGAGCAGTACTTC
j_gene: TRBJ2-7
abundance: NA
d_gene: TRBD2
v_gene: TRBV10-2

CDR3aa: CASSPPSGSNEQFF
CDR3nt: TGTGCCAGCAGCCCCCCTAGCGGGAGCAATGAGCAGTTCTTC
j_gene: TRBJ2-1
abundance: NA
d_gene: TRBD2
v_gene: TRBV6-5

CDR3aa: CASSQEAQLNSPLHF
CDR3nt: TGTGCCAGCAGCCAAGAAGCACAGCTCAATTCACCCCTCCACTTT
j_gene: TRBJ1-6
abundance: NA
d_gene: NA
v_gene: TRBV4-2

CDR3aa: CASSGAAVEDEKLFF
CDR3nt: TGTGCCAGCAGCGGCGCCGCGGTGGAGGATGAAAAACTGTTTTTT
j_gene: TRBJ1-4
abundance: NA
d_gene: NA
v_gene: TRBV7-9

CDR3aa: CASRRAGTEAFF
CDR3nt: TGTGCCAGTAGGAGGGCCGGTACTGAAGCTTTCTTT
j_gene: TRBJ1-1
abundance: NA
d_gene: NA
v_gene: TRBV19

CDR3aa: CASSERRGSSGANVLTF
CDR3nt: TGTGCCAGCAGTGAACGAAGGGGATCTTCTGGGGCCAACGTCCTGACTTTC
j_gene: TRBJ2-6
abundance: NA
d_gene: NA
v_gene: TRBV2

CDR3aa: CASSQGQGASRFYNEQFF
CDR3nt: TGTGCCAGCAGCCAAGGACAGGGGGCGTCTCGCTTCTACAATGAGCAGTTCTTC
j_gene: TRBJ2-1
abundance: NA
d_gene: TRBD1
v_gene: TRBV3-1/TRBV3-2

CDR3aa: CASSQAGLSYEQYF
CDR3nt: TGTGCCAGCAGCCAAGCGGGTCTCTCCTACGAGCAGTACTTC
j_gene: TRBJ2-7
abundance: few
d_gene: NA
v_gene: TRBV3-1/TRBV3-2

CDR3aa: CASSHTLAGGGNEQFF
CDR3nt: TGTGCCAGCAGCCACACCTTAGCGGGAGGTGGGAATGAGCAGTTCTTC
j_gene: TRBJ2-1
abundance: NA
d_gene: TRBD2
v_gene: TRBV3-1/TRBV3-2

CDR3aa: CSVPPQRSETQYF
CDR3nt: TGCAGCGTCCCCCCTCAGAGGAGTGAGACCCAGTACTTC
j_gene: TRBJ2-5
abundance: NA
d_gene: NA
v_gene: TRBV29-1

CDR3aa: CASSLGPGTGYYEQYF
CDR3nt: TGTGCCAGCAGTTTAGGGCCCGGGACAGGTTACTACGAGCAGTACTTC
j_gene: TRBJ2-7
abundance: NA
d_gene: TRBD1
v_gene: TRBV27

CDR3aa: CASSATGGIYEQYF
CDR3nt: TGTGCCAGTAGCGCTACAGGGGGGATCTACGAGCAGTACTTC
j_gene: TRBJ2-7
abundance: NA
d_gene: TRBD1
v_gene: TRBV19

CDR3aa: CASSSGLIYTDTQYF
CDR3nt: TGTGCCAGCAGTTCCGGACTTATTTACACAGATACGCAGTATTTT
j_gene: TRBJ2-3
abundance: NA
d_gene: NA
v_gene: TRBV6-5

CDR3aa: CASSRRVGGTSPPYQETQYF
CDR3nt: TGTGCCAGCTCACGGCGGGTCGGAGGTACCTCGCCACCGTACCAAGAGACCCAGTACTTC
j_gene: TRBJ2-5
abundance: NA
d_gene: NA
v_gene: TRBV18

CDR3aa: CSVEDPPGAGPEAFF
CDR3nt: TGCAGCGTTGAAGATCCCCCAGGGGCGGGCCCTGAAGCTTTCTTT
j_gene: TRBJ1-1
abundance: NA
d_gene: NA
v_gene: TRBV29-1

CDR3aa: CASSYADRRDEKLFF
CDR3nt: TGTGCCAGCAGCTATGCGGACAGGAGGGACGAAAAACTGTTTTTT
j_gene: TRBJ1-4
abundance: NA
d_gene: TRBD1
v_gene: TRBV7-2

CDR3aa: CASSLASGGNTIYF
CDR3nt: TGTGCCAGCAGCTTAGCCTCGGGAGGAAACACCATATATTTT
j_gene: TRBJ1-3
abundance: NA
d_gene: NA
v_gene: TRBV7-6

CDR3aa: CASSVTGGLGDTQYF
CDR3nt: TGTGCCAGCAGCGTGACAGGGGGCCTTGGTGATACGCAGTATTTT
j_gene: TRBJ2-3
abundance: NA
d_gene: TRBD1
v_gene: TRBV9

CDR3aa: CASIPGGGAQAFF
CDR3nt: TGTGCCAGCATTCCCGGGGGTGGGGCACAAGCTTTCTTT
j_gene: TRBJ1-1
abundance: NA
d_gene: NA
v_gene: TRBV7-9

CDR3aa: CASSSGLAGYTDTQYF
CDR3nt: TGTGCCAGCAGTTCTGGACTAGCGGGATACACAGATACGCAGTATTTT
j_gene: TRBJ2-3
abundance: NA
d_gene: TRBD2
v_gene: TRBV7-2

CDR3aa: CASSPRGQGIQPQHF
CDR3nt: TGTGCCAGCAGCCCCCGAGGACAGGGAATTCAGCCCCAGCATTTT
j_gene: TRBJ1-5
abundance: NA
d_gene: TRBD1
v_gene: TRBV3-1/TRBV3-2

CDR3aa: CASSLIGEETQYF
CDR3nt: TGTGCCAGCAGTTTAATCGGGGAAGAGACCCAGTACTTC
j_gene: TRBJ2-5
abundance: NA
d_gene: NA
v_gene: TRBV12-3/TRBV12-4

CDR3aa: CASSTSGSGQTQYF
CDR3nt: TGTGCCAGTAGTACCAGCGGGAGCGGGCAGACCCAGTACTTC
j_gene: TRBJ2-5
abundance: NA
d_gene: TRBD2
v_gene: TRBV19

CDR3aa: CASSGDREWGNTIYF
CDR3nt: TGTGCCAGCAGCGGAGACAGGGAGTGGGGAAACACCATATATTTT
j_gene: TRBJ1-3
abundance: NA
d_gene: TRBD1
v_gene: TRBV5-6

CDR3aa: CATTPSGGKTQYF
CDR3nt: TGCGCCACGACACCTAGCGGGGGAAAGACCCAGTACTTC
j_gene: TRBJ2-5
abundance: NA
d_gene: TRBD2
v_gene: TRBV5-1

CDR3aa: CASSLLFQGTGELFF
CDR3nt: TGTGCCAGCAGTTTATTGTTTCAGGGAACCGGGGAGCTGTTTTTT
j_gene: TRBJ2-2
abundance: NA
d_gene: NA
v_gene: TRBV28

CDR3aa: CASSQEPDSSHEQYF
CDR3nt: TGCGCCAGCAGCCAAGAGCCAGATTCATCCCACGAGCAGTACTTC
j_gene: TRBJ2-7
abundance: NA
d_gene: NA
v_gene: TRBV4-1

CDR3aa: CASSTSTQASYGYTF
CDR3nt: TGTGCCAGCAGTACATCGACTCAAGCTAGCTATGGCTACACCTTC
j_gene: TRBJ1-2
abundance: NA
d_gene: NA
v_gene: TRBV6-5

CDR3aa: CASSLGGGRAVWEQYF
CDR3nt: TGTGCCAGCAGCCTGGGGGGCGGGAGGGCCGTTTGGGAGCAGTACTTC
j_gene: TRBJ2-7
abundance: NA
d_gene: TRBD2
v_gene: TRBV5-4

CDR3aa: CASSLVGGSYEQYF
CDR3nt: TGTGCCAGCAGCCTGGTGGGAGGTTCCTACGAGCAGTACTTC
j_gene: TRBJ2-7
abundance: few
d_gene: NA
v_gene: TRBV28

CDR3aa: CASSLKPGQSYEQYF
CDR3nt: TGTGCCAGTAGTCTCAAGCCGGGACAGAGCTACGAGCAGTACTTC
j_gene: TRBJ2-7
abundance: NA
d_gene: TRBD1
v_gene: TRBV19

CDR3aa: CASSSLALAGGSEQYF
CDR3nt: TGTGCCAGCAGCAGCTTAGCGCTAGCGGGAGGGAGCGAGCAGTACTTC
j_gene: TRBJ2-7
abundance: NA
d_gene: TRBD2
v_gene: TRBV7-9

CDR3aa: CASSPGQGAPNTEAFF
CDR3nt: TGCGCCAGCAGCCCCGGACAGGGGGCGCCGAACACTGAAGCTTTCTTT
j_gene: TRBJ1-1
abundance: NA
d_gene: TRBD1
v_gene: TRBV5-1

CDR3aa: CASGFWAKETQYF
CDR3nt: TGTGCCAGCGGGTTTTGGGCCAAAGAGACCCAGTACTTC
j_gene: TRBJ2-5
abundance: NA
d_gene: NA
v_gene: TRBV27

CDR3aa: CASSQTGNWDYGYTF
CDR3nt: TGTGCCAGCAGCCAAACAGGGAATTGGGACTATGGCTACACCTTC
j_gene: TRBJ1-2
abundance: few
d_gene: NA
v_gene: TRBV3-1/TRBV3-2

CDR3aa: CASSVTGLNSPLHF
CDR3nt: TGTGCCAGCAGTGTAACAGGGCTCAATTCACCCCTCCACTTT
j_gene: TRBJ1-6
abundance: NA
d_gene: NA
v_gene: TRBV2

CDR3aa: CASSLGGDTEAFF
CDR3nt: TGTGCCAGCAGCTTAGGGGGGGACACTGAAGCTTTCTTT
j_gene: TRBJ1-1
abundance: NA
d_gene: NA
v_gene: TRBV7-6